Sequencing of this T cell receptor beta chain was carried out in a study of regulatory T cells in long-lasting Graves disease. Time point specified: newly diagnosed GD, antithyroid drugs for less than 3 months. RNA extracted from PBMCs served as the sequencing template. The V and J ends lost 1 base and 5 bases, in that order; junction bases with no gene match: 13. The germline gives CDR1 SGHTA, CDR2 FQGNSA. The CDR3 extends over 18 amino acids. Arm-PCR of CDR3 regions with iRepertoire HTBI primers generated TCR beta libraries. From the multiplex PCR reads, TCRdb called clonotypes with MiXCR, one entry per CDR3 protein. The sample lists around 400,000 distinct CDR3 sequences; less than 20% were seen once. In its sample, this clonotype was seen a few times.

The chain links TRBV7-2 to TRBJ2-5, with TRBD2 matching over 10 bases. The sequencing used peripheral blood mononuclear cells (PBMCs), collected at new diagnosis, from a patient treated with antithyroid drugs. This clonotype originated in a female donor with Graves disease. The CDR3 sequence is CASSLVMLAGVLDETQYF. CDR3 nucleotides: TGTGCCAGCAGCTTAGTCATGCTAGCGGGAGTGCTCGACGAGACCCAGTACTTC.